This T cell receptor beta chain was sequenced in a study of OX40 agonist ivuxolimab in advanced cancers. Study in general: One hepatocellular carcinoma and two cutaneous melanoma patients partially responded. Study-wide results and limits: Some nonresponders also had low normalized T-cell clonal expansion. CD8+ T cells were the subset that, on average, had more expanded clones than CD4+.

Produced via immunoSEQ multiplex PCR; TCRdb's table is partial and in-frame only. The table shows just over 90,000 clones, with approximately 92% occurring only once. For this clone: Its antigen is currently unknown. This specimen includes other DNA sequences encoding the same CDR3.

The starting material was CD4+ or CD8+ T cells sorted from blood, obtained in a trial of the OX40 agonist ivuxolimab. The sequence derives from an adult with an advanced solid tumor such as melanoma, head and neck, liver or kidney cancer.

The CDR3 region is CASSFHNQPQHF. The CDR3 DNA is TGTGCCAGCAGTTTCCATAATCAGCCCCAGCATTTT. V and J are TRBV27 and TRBJ1-5; D is uncertain. V was shortened by 3 bases and J by 4 bases, with 4 bases between the two germline ends. CDR3 size: 12 residues. Germline CDR1 MNHEY, CDR2 SMNVEV (reference sequence).